In its sample, the clone carrying this TCR beta chain was seen a few times. The sample is drawn from a study of blood T cell repertoires in COVID-19. Repertoires were generated with immunoSEQ multiplex PCR, while TCRdb's copy carries only in-frame clones and drops some. Of roughly 50,000 clones in the sample, around 90% were seen once. The CDR3 runs 15 residues. Germline assignment: CDR1 LGHNA and CDR2 YNFKEQ. Trimming shortened V by 7 bases and J by 8 bases, and 18 bases separated the two germline ends. The chain uses TRBV4-2 and TRBJ1-6; no clear D gene. This TCR came from a woman aged 60-75 years with active or convalescent COVID-19. Sequencing used peripheral blood. CDR3 nucleotide sequence: TGTGCCAGCAATCCCTCGGGAGAGAGAGATTCACCCCTCCACTTT. It is translated as CASNPSGERDSPLHF.